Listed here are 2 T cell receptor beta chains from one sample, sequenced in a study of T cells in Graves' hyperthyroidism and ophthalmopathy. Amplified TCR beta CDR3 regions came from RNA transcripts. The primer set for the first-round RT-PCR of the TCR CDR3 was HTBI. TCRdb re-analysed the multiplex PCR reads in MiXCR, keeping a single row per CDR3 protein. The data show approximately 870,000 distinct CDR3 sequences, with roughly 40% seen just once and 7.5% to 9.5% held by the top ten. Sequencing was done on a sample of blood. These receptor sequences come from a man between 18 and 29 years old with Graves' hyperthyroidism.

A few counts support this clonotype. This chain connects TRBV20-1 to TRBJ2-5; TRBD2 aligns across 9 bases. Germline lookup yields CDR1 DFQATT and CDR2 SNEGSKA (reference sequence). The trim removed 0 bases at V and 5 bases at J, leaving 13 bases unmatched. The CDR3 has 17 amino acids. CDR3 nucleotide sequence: TGCAGTGCTAGAGATCCCGCGGCGCGGGGGGGCCTGGAGACCCAGTACTTC. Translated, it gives CSARDPAARGGLETQYF.

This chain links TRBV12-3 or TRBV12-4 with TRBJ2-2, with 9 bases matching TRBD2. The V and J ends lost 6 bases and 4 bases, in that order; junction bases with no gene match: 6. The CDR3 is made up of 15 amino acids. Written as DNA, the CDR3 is TGTGCCAGCAGCGGGACTAGCCCATCCACCGGGGAGCTGTTTTTT. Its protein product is CASSGTSPSTGELFF.